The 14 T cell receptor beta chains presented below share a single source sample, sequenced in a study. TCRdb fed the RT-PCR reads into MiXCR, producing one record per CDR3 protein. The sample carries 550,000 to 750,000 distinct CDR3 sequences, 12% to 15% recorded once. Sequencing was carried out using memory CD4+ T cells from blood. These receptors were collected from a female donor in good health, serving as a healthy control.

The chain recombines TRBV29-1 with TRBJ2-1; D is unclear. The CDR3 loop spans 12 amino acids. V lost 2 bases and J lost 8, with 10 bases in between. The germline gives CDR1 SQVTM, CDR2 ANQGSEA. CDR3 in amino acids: CSVELPSHEQFF. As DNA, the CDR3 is TGCAGCGTTGAACTCCCCAGTCATGAGCAGTTCTTC.

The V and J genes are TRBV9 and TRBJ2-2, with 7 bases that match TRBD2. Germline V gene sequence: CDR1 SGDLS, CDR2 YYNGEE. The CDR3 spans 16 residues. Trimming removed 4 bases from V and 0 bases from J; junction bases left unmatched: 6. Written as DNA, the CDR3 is TGTGCCAGCAGCCCATGGGAGGGGACGAACACCGGGGAGCTGTTTTTT. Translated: CASSPWEGTNTGELFF.

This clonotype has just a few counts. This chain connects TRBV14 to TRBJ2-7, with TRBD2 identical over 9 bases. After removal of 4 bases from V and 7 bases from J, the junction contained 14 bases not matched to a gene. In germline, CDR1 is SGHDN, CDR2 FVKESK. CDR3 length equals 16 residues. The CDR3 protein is CASSPRGQRGVGEQYF. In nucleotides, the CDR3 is TGTGCCAGCAGCCCTCGAGGACAGCGGGGGGTCGGGGAGCAGTACTTC.

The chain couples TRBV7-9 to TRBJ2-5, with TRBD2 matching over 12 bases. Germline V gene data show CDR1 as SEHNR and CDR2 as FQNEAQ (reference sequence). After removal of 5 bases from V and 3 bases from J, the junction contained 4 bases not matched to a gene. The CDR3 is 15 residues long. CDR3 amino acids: CASSNGLAGKETQYF. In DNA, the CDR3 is TGTGCCAGCAGCAACGGACTAGCGGGAAAAGAGACCCAGTACTTC.

The CDR3 is CASSLYEETQYF. The CDR3 region has the DNA TGTGCCAGCAGCTTATATGAAGAGACCCAGTACTTC. The V gene is TRBV7-2, the J gene TRBJ2-5; D is uncertain. The CDR3 totals 12 residues. Germline CDR1 reads SGHTA; CDR2 reads FQGNSA. V was pared by 2 bases and J by 3 bases, with 4 bases between.

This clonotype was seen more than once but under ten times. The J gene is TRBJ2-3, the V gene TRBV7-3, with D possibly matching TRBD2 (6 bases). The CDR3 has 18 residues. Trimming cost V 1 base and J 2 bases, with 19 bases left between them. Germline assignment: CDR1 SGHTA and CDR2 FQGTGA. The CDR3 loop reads CASSLKGSRDSHTDTQYF. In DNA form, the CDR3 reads TGTGCCAGCAGCTTAAAGGGGAGCCGGGACTCCCACACAGATACGCAGTATTTT. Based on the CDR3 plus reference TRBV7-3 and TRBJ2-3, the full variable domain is GAGVSQTPSNKVTEKGKYVELRCDPISGHTALYWYRQSLGQGPEFLIYFQGTGAADDSGLPNDRFFAVRPEGSVSTLKIQRTERGDSAVYLCASSLKGSRDSHTDTQYFGPGTRLTVL.

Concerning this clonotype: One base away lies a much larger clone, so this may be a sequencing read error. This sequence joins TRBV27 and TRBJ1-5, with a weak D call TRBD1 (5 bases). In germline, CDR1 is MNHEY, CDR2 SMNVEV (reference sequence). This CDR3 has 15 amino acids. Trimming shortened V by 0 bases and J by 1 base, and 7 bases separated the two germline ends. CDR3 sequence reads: CASSLSRQSNQPQHF. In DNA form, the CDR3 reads TGTGCCAGCAGTTTATCGAGACAGAGCAATCAGCCCCAGCATTTT.

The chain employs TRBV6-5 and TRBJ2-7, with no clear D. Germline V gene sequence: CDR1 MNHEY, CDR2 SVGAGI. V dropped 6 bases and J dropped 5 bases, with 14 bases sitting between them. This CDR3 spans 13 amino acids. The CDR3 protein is CASSSHDKDEQYF. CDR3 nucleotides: TGTGCCAGCAGCTCACACGACAAGGACGAGCAGTACTTC.

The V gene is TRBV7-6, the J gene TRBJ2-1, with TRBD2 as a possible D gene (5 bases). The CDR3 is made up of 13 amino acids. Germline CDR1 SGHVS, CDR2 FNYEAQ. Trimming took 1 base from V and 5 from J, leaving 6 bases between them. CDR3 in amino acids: CASSLGEHNEQFF. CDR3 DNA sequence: TGTGCCAGCAGCTTAGGGGAGCACAATGAGCAGTTCTTC.

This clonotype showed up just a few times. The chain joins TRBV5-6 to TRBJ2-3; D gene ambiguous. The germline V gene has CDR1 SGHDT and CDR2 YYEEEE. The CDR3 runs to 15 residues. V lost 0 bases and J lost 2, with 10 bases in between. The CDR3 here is CASSLVGIPTDTQYF. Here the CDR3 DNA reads TGTGCCAGCAGCTTGGTAGGGATCCCCACAGATACGCAGTATTTT.

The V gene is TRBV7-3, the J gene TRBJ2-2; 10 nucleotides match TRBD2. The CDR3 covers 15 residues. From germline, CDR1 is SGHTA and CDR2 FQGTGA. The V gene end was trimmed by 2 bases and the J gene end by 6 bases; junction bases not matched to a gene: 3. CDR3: CASSLRGTSAGELFF. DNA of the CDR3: TGTGCCAGCAGCTTACGAGGGACTAGCGCCGGGGAGCTGTTTTTT.

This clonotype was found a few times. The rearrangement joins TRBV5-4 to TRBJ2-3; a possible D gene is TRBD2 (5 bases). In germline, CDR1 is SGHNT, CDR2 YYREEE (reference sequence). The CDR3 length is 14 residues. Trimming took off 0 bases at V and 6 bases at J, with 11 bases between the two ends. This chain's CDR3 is CASSLVPSSDTQYF. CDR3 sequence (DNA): TGTGCCAGCAGCTTGGTCCCTAGCTCCGATACGCAGTATTTT.

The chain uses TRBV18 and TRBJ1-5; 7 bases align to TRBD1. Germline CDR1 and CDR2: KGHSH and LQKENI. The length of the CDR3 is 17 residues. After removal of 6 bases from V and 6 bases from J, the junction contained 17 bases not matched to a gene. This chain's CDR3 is CASSQTGTAGLSQPQHF. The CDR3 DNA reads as TGTGCCAGCTCCCAAACCGGGACAGCAGGCCTATCTCAGCCCCAGCATTTT.

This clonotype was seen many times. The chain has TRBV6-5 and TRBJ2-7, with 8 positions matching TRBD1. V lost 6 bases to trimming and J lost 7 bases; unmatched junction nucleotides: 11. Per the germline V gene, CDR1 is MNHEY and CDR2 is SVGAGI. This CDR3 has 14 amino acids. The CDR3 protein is CASRSGGQGTEQYF. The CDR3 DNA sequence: TGTGCCAGCAGGAGTGGCGGACAGGGAACGGAGCAGTACTTC.